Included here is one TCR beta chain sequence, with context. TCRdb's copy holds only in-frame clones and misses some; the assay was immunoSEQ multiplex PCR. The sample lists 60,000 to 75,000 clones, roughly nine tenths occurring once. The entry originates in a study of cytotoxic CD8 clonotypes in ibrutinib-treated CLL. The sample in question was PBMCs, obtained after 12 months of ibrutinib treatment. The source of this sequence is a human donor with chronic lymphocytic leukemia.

CDR3: CASSQGQGTSGRARFIHEQFF. The CDR3 nucleotides are TGCGCCAGCAGCCAAGGACAGGGGACTAGCGGGAGGGCCCGCTTTATTCATGAGCAGTTCTTC. This sequence joins TRBV4-1 and TRBJ2-1; 16 bases are shared with TRBD2. The length of the CDR3 is 21 residues. Germline loops: CDR1 MGHRA, CDR2 YSYEKL. Losses at the gene ends were 1 base for V and 8 bases for J; bases not matched to a gene: 17.